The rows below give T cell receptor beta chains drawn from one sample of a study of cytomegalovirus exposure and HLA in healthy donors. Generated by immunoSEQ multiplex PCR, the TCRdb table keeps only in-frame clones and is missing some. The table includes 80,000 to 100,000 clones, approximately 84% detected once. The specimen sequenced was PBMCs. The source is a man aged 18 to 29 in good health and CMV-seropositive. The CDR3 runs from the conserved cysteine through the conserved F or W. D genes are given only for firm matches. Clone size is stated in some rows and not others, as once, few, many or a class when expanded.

TGTGCCAGCAGTGAATGGGGACTAGCTAAAGACAATGAGCAGTTCTTC	CASSEWGLAKDNEQFF	TRBJ2-1	once	TRBD2	TRBV2
TGTGCCAGCAGTGTCGGGACAATTACCGGGGAGCTGTTTTTT	CASSVGTITGELFF	TRBJ2-2	.	.	TRBV28
TGTGCCAGCAGTTTACACGGACTAGCGGAGTACCGCAATGAGCAGTTCTTC	CASSLHGLAEYRNEQFF	TRBJ2-1	few	TRBD2	TRBV27
TGTGCCAGCAGCTTAGTAGGGGGCGTACAAGAGACCCAGTACTTC	CASSLVGGVQETQYF	TRBJ2-5	.	TRBD1	TRBV11-3
TGTGCCAGCAGTGAAGCGCAGTCTGGGGCCAACGTCCTGACTTTC	CASSEAQSGANVLTF	TRBJ2-6	.	.	TRBV6-1
TGCGCCAGCAGCCAAGAGGCTAGCGGGAGTATCTACGAGCAGTACTTC	CASSQEASGSIYEQYF	TRBJ2-7	.	TRBD2	TRBV4-3
TGTGCCAGCAGCCGGACAGGGTCGAGGGAGACCCAGTACTTC	CASSRTGSRETQYF	TRBJ2-5	.	TRBD1	TRBV5-6
TGTGCCAGCAGCGGGACAGACTCCGTAGGGTACGAGCAGTACTTC	CASSGTDSVGYEQYF	TRBJ2-7	.	TRBD1	TRBV7-2
TGCGCCAGCAGCCAGGGACTAGCGGGAGCACCCAATGAGCAGTTCTTC	CASSQGLAGAPNEQFF	TRBJ2-1	.	TRBD2	TRBV4-1
TGTGCCAGTAGCCCACAGGGGATTGGCTATGGCTACACCTTC	CASSPQGIGYGYTF	TRBJ1-2	.	TRBD1	TRBV19